This TCR delta chain was obtained from a study of Vδ1+ human thymocytes. Alphabeta T cells were depleted, then CD3+ Vdelta1+ Vdelta2- thymocytes were FACS-sorted. Extracted RNA was reverse transcribed into cDNA. CDR3 amplicons came from multiplex PCR with pooled V-gene forward and constant-region reverse primers. TCRdb reanalysed the multiplex PCR reads with CATT. The sample gives under 30,000 delta-chain clones, 7.4% of which show up once; around 0.99% is in the top ten. Germline lookup yields CDR1 TSWWSYY and CDR2 QGS. The CDR3 contains 15 residues. The V end lost 1 base, the J end lost 0 bases, and 9 bases lay between the germline ends. This clone was counted a few times. What it binds is not known. Whole-study findings and limits: Unexpected Vdelta2 sequences could cause misinterpretation of bulk repertoire data. In the thymus, TRG and TRD repertoires looked highly polyclonal with Gaussian CDR3 lengths.

The gene calls are TRDV1 and TRDJ1; D ambiguous. This receptor was obtained from a girl less than two years old who had congenital heart surgery. The sample taken for sequencing was Vdelta1+ gamma-delta thymocytes from the thymus. This sample's subset: FACS-sorted CD3+ TCRalphabeta- TCRVdelta1+ TCRVdelta2- thymocytes. The CDR3 sequence is CALGEPENYTDKLIF. The CDR3 DNA follows: TGTGCTCTTGGGGAACCCGAGAATTACACCGATAAACTCATCTTT.